A selection of T cell receptor beta chains follows, all from one sample in a study of human T cells and chemical hapten exposure. TCRdb redid the calling of the RACE reads with MiXCR, one entry per CDR3 protein. The data show 35,000 to 40,000 distinct CDR3 sequences, about 11% seen once. Sequenced here: whole blood, sampled in connection with sensitization to the hapten diphenylcyclopropenone (DPC). These receptors were taken from a young man with alopecia areata. Some clones in this sample may be carry-over from other donors' samples. Both conserved end residues are part of each CDR3. Fields, in order: clone size, D gene, V gene, J gene, CDR3 protein, CDR3 DNA. A D gene is named only where the DNA matches it firmly. The listing skips clone size in some rows; elsewhere it reads once, few, many or a size class.

size: many; D: TRBD1; V: TRBV5-1; J: TRBJ1-2; CDR3: CASSLVVGQGDGYTF; DNA: TGCGCCAGCAGCTTGGTAGTAGGACAGGGAGATGGCTACACCTTC
size: few; D: TRBD2; V: TRBV14; J: TRBJ2-5; CDR3: CASSLIAGAYQETQYF; DNA: TGTGCCAGCAGCTTGATAGCGGGAGCGTACCAAGAGACCCAGTACTTC
size: many; D: .; V: TRBV7-9; J: TRBJ1-4; CDR3: CASSEGHPNEKLFF; DNA: TGTGCCAGCAGCGAGGGGCACCCAAATGAAAAACTGTTTTTT
size: many; D: TRBD2; V: TRBV7-6; J: TRBJ2-2; CDR3: CASSLSAGGANTGELFF; DNA: TGTGCCAGCAGCTTATCGGCGGGGGGAGCGAACACCGGGGAGCTGTTTTTT
size: few; D: .; V: TRBV30; J: TRBJ2-5; CDR3: CAWRTEETQYF; DNA: TGTGCCTGGAGGACAGAAGAGACCCAGTACTTC
size: .; D: .; V: TRBV3-1; J: TRBJ2-1; CDR3: CASSQGGYNEQFF; DNA: TGTGCCAGCAGCCAGGGGGGCTACAATGAGCAGTTCTTC
size: few; D: .; V: TRBV7-8; J: TRBJ1-6; CDR3: CASSPARGIESPLHF; DNA: TGTGCCAGCAGCCCCGCCCGAGGGATAGAATCACCCCTCCACTTT
size: .; D: TRBD1; V: TRBV29-1; J: TRBJ2-1; CDR3: CSAGQYNEQFF; DNA: TGCAGCGCGGGACAGTACAATGAGCAGTTCTTC
size: .; D: .; V: TRBV29-1; J: TRBJ1-2; CDR3: CSVVGTGRYGYTF; DNA: TGCAGCGTTGTCGGGACGGGCCGCTATGGCTACACCTTC
size: .; D: .; V: TRBV7-9; J: TRBJ2-3; CDR3: CASSLDIGDTQYF; DNA: TGTGCCAGCAGCTTAGACATCGGAGATACGCAGTATTTT
size: many; D: TRBD2; V: TRBV12-5; J: TRBJ2-1; CDR3: CASGSTSGYSYNEQFF; DNA: TGTGCTAGTGGTTCTACTAGCGGGTACTCCTACAATGAGCAGTTCTTC
size: .; D: .; V: TRBV5-5; J: TRBJ2-3; CDR3: CASRRWPPDTQYF; DNA: TGTGCCAGTAGGAGGTGGCCGCCAGATACGCAGTATTTT
size: .; D: TRBD1; V: TRBV12-3/TRBV12-4; J: TRBJ1-5; CDR3: CASSFAGGYNQPQHF; DNA: TGTGCCAGCAGTTTCGCAGGGGGTTATAATCAGCCCCAGCATTTT
size: .; D: TRBD1; V: TRBV29-1; J: TRBJ2-3; CDR3: CSVGTVTDTQYF; DNA: TGCAGCGTAGGGACAGTCACAGATACGCAGTATTTT
size: few; D: TRBD2; V: TRBV29-1; J: TRBJ2-1; CDR3: CSVEGGLGTSGFNEQFF; DNA: TGCAGCGTTGAAGGTGGTTTAGGGACTAGCGGTTTCAATGAGCAGTTCTTC
size: .; D: TRBD1; V: TRBV29-1; J: TRBJ1-1; CDR3: CSVVRQGGTEAFF; DNA: TGCAGCGTTGTTCGTCAGGGGGGCACTGAAGCTTTCTTT
size: few; D: TRBD2; V: TRBV20-1; J: TRBJ2-3; CDR3: CSASPTSGAPTDTQYF; DNA: TGCAGTGCTAGCCCCACTAGCGGAGCCCCCACAGATACGCAGTATTTT
size: many; D: .; V: TRBV7-9; J: TRBJ2-5; CDR3: CASRLDYQETQYF; DNA: TGTGCCAGCAGGTTGGACTACCAAGAGACCCAGTACTTC
size: many; D: TRBD2; V: TRBV4-1; J: TRBJ2-3; CDR3: CASSHDPASPGGDTQYF; DNA: TGCGCCAGCAGCCATGACCCGGCTAGCCCCGGGGGGGATACGCAGTATTTT
size: many; D: TRBD1; V: TRBV20-1; J: TRBJ1-5; CDR3: CSARTGSNQPQHF; DNA: TGCAGTGCTAGGACAGGGTCCAATCAGCCCCAGCATTTT
size: many; D: TRBD2; V: TRBV6-2/TRBV6-3; J: TRBJ2-3; CDR3: CASSTGTSSTDTQYF; DNA: TGTGCCAGCAGTACCGGGACTAGCAGCACAGATACGCAGTATTTT
size: many; D: TRBD2; V: TRBV7-2; J: TRBJ2-3; CDR3: CASSLASSGRADTQYF; DNA: TGTGCCAGCAGCTTAGCCTCCAGCGGGAGGGCAGATACGCAGTATTTT
size: many; D: .; V: TRBV5-1; J: TRBJ1-4; CDR3: CASSRGATNEKLFF; DNA: TGCGCCAGCAGCAGGGGGGCAACTAATGAAAAACTGTTTTTT
size: many; D: TRBD2; V: TRBV7-6; J: TRBJ2-1; CDR3: CASSLAASGRVNEQFF; DNA: TGTGCCAGCAGCTTGGCCGCTAGCGGGAGAGTAAATGAGCAGTTCTTC
size: few; D: .; V: TRBV6-1; J: TRBJ1-4; CDR3: CASSFREGNEKLFF; DNA: TGTGCCAGCAGTTTTAGGGAAGGAAATGAAAAACTGTTTTTT
size: few; D: .; V: TRBV9; J: TRBJ2-5; CDR3: CASSLNEETQYF; DNA: TGTGCCAGCAGCCTAAACGAAGAGACCCAGTACTTC
size: many; D: TRBD1; V: TRBV6-5; J: TRBJ1-1; CDR3: CASRPDRAALNTEAFF; DNA: TGTGCCAGCAGGCCGGACAGGGCGGCCCTGAACACTGAAGCTTTCTTT
size: many; D: .; V: TRBV18; J: TRBJ1-1; CDR3: CASSPAANTEAFF; DNA: TGTGCCAGCTCACCAGCTGCGAACACTGAAGCTTTCTTT
size: .; D: .; V: TRBV7-9; J: TRBJ1-4; CDR3: CASSLEGFRNEKLFF; DNA: TGTGCCAGCAGCTTAGAGGGGTTTAGGAATGAAAAACTGTTTTTT
size: .; D: .; V: TRBV7-6; J: TRBJ1-2; CDR3: CASSSGTANSNYGYTF; DNA: TGTGCCAGCAGCTCCGGGACGGCGAATTCTAACTATGGCTACACCTTC
size: .; D: .; V: TRBV2; J: TRBJ2-3; CDR3: CATGPTGLTDTQYF; DNA: TGTGCCACGGGGCCGACAGGACTCACAGATACGCAGTATTTT
size: .; D: .; V: TRBV20-1; J: TRBJ2-1; CDR3: CSAPLRRTYNEQFF; DNA: TGCAGTGCTCCCCTCAGGAGAACGTACAATGAGCAGTTCTTC
size: many; D: .; V: TRBV4-1; J: TRBJ2-5; CDR3: CASSQTWDFVETQYF; DNA: TGCGCCAGCAGCCAGACTTGGGACTTCGTAGAGACCCAGTACTTC
size: .; D: TRBD2; V: TRBV7-8; J: TRBJ2-2; CDR3: CASSSTTSGRASGELFF; DNA: TGTGCCAGCAGTTCCACCACTAGCGGGAGGGCCTCCGGGGAGCTGTTTTTT
size: many; D: .; V: TRBV29-1; J: TRBJ1-2; CDR3: CSVGGKGGTPYGYTF; DNA: TGCAGCGTGGGGGGAAAAGGAGGGACCCCCTATGGCTACACCTTC
size: .; D: .; V: TRBV14; J: TRBJ2-2; CDR3: CASSPLSRANTGELFF; DNA: TGTGCCAGCAGCCCCCTTAGCCGGGCGAACACCGGGGAGCTGTTTTTT
size: .; D: .; V: TRBV14; J: TRBJ2-3; CDR3: CASSQVPSTDTQYF; DNA: TGTGCCAGCAGCCAAGTCCCGTCCACAGATACGCAGTATTTT
size: few; D: .; V: TRBV29-1; J: TRBJ1-1; CDR3: CSVEGTEAFF; DNA: TGCAGCGTGGAGGGGACTGAAGCTTTCTTT